One T cell receptor (beta chain) is described in this entry. The table came from immunoSEQ multiplex PCR; TCRdb's copy has only in-frame clones and leaves some out. The sample includes around 66,000 clones, more than 80% of them seen just once. The sample is drawn from a study of OX40 agonist ivuxolimab in advanced cancers. V was trimmed by 4 bases and J by 5 bases, leaving 18 bases between them. This CDR3 is 16 amino acids long. The germline V gene has CDR1 LNHDA and CDR2 SQIVND (reference sequence). Patients with autoimmune history or systemic immunosuppression were excluded. This sequence joins TRBV19 and TRBJ2-1, with D possibly being TRBD1 (6 bases). This TCR came from an adult with an advanced solid tumor such as melanoma, head and neck, liver or kidney cancer. Material: CD4+ or CD8+ T cells sorted from blood, obtained in a trial of the OX40 agonist ivuxolimab. CDR3 sequence: CASSKKIWDTDNEQFF. The CDR3 nucleotides read TGTGCCAGTAGTAAGAAGATATGGGACACGGACAATGAGCAGTTCTTC.